This is a list of T cell receptor beta chains from one sample in a study of T cell responses to AZD1222 COVID-19 vaccine. Using immunoSEQ multiplex PCR, the repertoire was profiled, and TCRdb retains in-frame clones only, with some absent. Here the sample spans under 150,000 clones, just over 90% being singletons. The sample here was peripheral blood, taken on day 0 of AZD1222 vaccination. The receptors come from an adult in good health. The CDR3 runs from the conserved cysteine through the conserved F or W.

v_call: TRBV6-5; cdr3_aa: CASSRVELNTEAFF
v_call: TRBV2; cdr3_aa: CASYRDGRNEKLFF
v_call: TRBV5-1; cdr3_aa: CASSPGGGLQPQHF
v_call: TRBV19; cdr3_aa: CASSMRDRGFYGYTF
v_call: TRBV10-3; cdr3_aa: CASQINLNTEAFF
v_call: TRBV10-2; cdr3_aa: CASSVGGLLGYTF
v_call: TRBV7-9; cdr3_aa: CASSLRNGSFDEQFF
v_call: TRBV5-1; cdr3_aa: CASSLTPSLNPPDTQYF
v_call: TRBV28; cdr3_aa: CASSVEAAAGEQYF
v_call: TRBV15; cdr3_aa: CATSRDWNANTEAFF
v_call: TRBV10-3; cdr3_aa: CAIRGRTGSSTDTQYF
v_call: TRBV7-2; cdr3_aa: CASSQVAGNEQYF
v_call: TRBV6-2/TRBV6-3; cdr3_aa: CASSYTQETQYF
v_call: TRBV28; cdr3_aa: CASSVGSGSEFRGGETQYF
v_call: TRBV5-1; cdr3_aa: CASGDRRVDTQYF
v_call: TRBV5-1; cdr3_aa: CASSLEGGTGELFF
v_call: TRBV7-3; cdr3_aa: CASSRDSGETQYF
v_call: TRBV27; cdr3_aa: CASTAGGTDTQYF
v_call: TRBV2; cdr3_aa: CASSVQGNYEQYF
v_call: TRBV6-2/TRBV6-3; cdr3_aa: CASSYPGQGIPLHF
v_call: TRBV28; cdr3_aa: CASSPGTSGRFYEQYF
v_call: TRBV10-3; cdr3_aa: CAVEALGTGELFF
v_call: TRBV27; cdr3_aa: CASSNRGGQETQYF
v_call: TRBV14; cdr3_aa: CASSPSGRGNEQFF
v_call: TRBV30; cdr3_aa: CAWSVSDNQPQHF
v_call: TRBV11-2; cdr3_aa: CASSSALQGHTEAFF
v_call: TRBV6-1; cdr3_aa: CASSEQAGRADTQYF
v_call: TRBV3-1/TRBV3-2; cdr3_aa: CASSQEETSGQYF
v_call: TRBV7-7; cdr3_aa: CASSRGSSGRVAETQYF
v_call: TRBV4-1; cdr3_aa: CASSQAGTTTGELFF
v_call: TRBV15; cdr3_aa: CATSPRTVGTEAFF
v_call: TRBV11-3; cdr3_aa: CASSLNRATEAFF
v_call: TRBV18; cdr3_aa: CASSPGTGDYGYTF
v_call: TRBV7-2; cdr3_aa: CASSYPGGREQFF
v_call: TRBV19; cdr3_aa: CASSIQSSPNIQYF
v_call: TRBV29-1; cdr3_aa: CSVEDHGDRVFF
v_call: TRBV28; cdr3_aa: CASSFSPSGTYEQYF
v_call: TRBV29-1; cdr3_aa: CSVEEGGETQYF
v_call: TRBV7-8; cdr3_aa: CASSPTSGRTETQYF
v_call: TRBV11-2; cdr3_aa: CASSSGRYYEQYF
v_call: TRBV30; cdr3_aa: CAWSAIRPRTTGELFF
v_call: TRBV28; cdr3_aa: CASSFGDSAFEAFF
v_call: TRBV29-1; cdr3_aa: CSAKFGQGAQHF
v_call: TRBV28; cdr3_aa: CASSLPALAGFYEQYF
v_call: TRBV5-1; cdr3_aa: CASSLVPARGRDTDTQYF
v_call: TRBV27; cdr3_aa: CASSLEGGRGNTIYF
v_call: TRBV9; cdr3_aa: CASSGTSAPDTQYF
v_call: TRBV4-3; cdr3_aa: CASSQGRTSGGYNEQFF
v_call: TRBV6-5; cdr3_aa: CASSYRATNEKLFF
v_call: TRBV7-9; cdr3_aa: CASSLFGASTDTQYF
v_call: TRBV5-6; cdr3_aa: CASSITDTQYF
v_call: TRBV19; cdr3_aa: CASTRGEIDTGELFF
v_call: TRBV28; cdr3_aa: CASSLSTGVHQPQHF